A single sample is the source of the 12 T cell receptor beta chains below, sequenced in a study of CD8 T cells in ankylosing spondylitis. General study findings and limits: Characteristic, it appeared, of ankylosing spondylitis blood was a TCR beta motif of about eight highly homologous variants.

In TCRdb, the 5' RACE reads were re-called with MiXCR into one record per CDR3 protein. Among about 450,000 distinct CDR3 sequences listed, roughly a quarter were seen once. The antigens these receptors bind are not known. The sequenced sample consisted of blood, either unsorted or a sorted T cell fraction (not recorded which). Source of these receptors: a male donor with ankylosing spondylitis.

CDR3: CSVEGPQMGNEQFF. The CDR3 DNA follows: TGCAGCGTTGAAGGACCCCAGATGGGGAATGAGCAGTTCTTC. The chain couples TRBV29-1 to TRBJ2-1; no clear D gene. Germline V gene sequence: CDR1 SQVTM, CDR2 ANQGSEA. Trimming left V 1 base short and J 7 bases short, with 14 bases between. The CDR3 is 14 amino acids.

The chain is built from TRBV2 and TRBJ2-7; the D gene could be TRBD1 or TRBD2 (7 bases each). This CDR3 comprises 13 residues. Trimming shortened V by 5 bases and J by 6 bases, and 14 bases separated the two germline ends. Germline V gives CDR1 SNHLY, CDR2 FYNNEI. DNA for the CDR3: TGTGCCAGCAGTATAGGGGGGGACAGCGAGCAGTACTTC. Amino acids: CASSIGGDSEQYF.

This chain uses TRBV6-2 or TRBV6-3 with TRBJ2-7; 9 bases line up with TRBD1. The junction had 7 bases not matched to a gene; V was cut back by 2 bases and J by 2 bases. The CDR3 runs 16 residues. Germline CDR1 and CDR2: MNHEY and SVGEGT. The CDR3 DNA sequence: TGTGCCAGCAGTTACAGCCTTGGGACAGGGACCTACGAGCAGTACGTC. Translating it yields CASSYSLGTGTYEQYV.

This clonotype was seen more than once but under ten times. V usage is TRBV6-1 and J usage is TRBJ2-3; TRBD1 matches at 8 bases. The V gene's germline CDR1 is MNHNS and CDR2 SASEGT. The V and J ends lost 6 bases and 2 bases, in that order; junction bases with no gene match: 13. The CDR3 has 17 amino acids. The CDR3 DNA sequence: TGTGCCAGCAGGCTTCTTCCGGGACAGGCGACCACAGATACGCAGTATTTT. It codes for CASRLLPGQATTDTQYF.

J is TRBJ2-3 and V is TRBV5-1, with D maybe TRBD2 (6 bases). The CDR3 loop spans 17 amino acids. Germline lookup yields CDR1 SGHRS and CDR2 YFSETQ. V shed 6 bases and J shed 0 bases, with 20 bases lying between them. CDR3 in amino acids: CASTSGGRGSSTDTQYF. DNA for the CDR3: TGCGCCAGCACCTCCGGGGGTCGTGGGTCCAGCACAGATACGCAGTATTTT.

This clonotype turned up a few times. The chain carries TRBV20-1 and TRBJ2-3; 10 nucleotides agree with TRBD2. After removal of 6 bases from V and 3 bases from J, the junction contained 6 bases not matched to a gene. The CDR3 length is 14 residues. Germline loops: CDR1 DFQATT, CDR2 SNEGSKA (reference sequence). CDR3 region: CSADTSGNTDTQYF. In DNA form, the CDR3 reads TGCAGTGCGGATACTAGCGGGAATACAGATACGCAGTATTTT.

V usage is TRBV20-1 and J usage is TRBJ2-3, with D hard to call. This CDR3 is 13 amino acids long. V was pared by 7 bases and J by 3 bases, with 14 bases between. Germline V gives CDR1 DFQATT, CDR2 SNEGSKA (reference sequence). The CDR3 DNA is TGCAGTGGGGTGGGGAAAAGTACAGATACGCAGTATTTT. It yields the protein CSGVGKSTDTQYF.

This chain's CDR3 is CASSGRAGYNEQFF. In DNA, the CDR3 is TGTGCCAGCAGTGGGCGTGCGGGGTACAATGAGCAGTTCTTC. V usage is TRBV7-2 and J usage is TRBJ2-1; tentative D call: TRBD2 (6 bases). Germline CDR1 SGHTA, CDR2 FQGNSA. The V and J ends lost 6 bases and 4 bases respectively, with 13 bases between them. This CDR3 has 14 amino acids. The full variable domain, completed using reference TRBV7-2 and TRBJ2-1, is GAGVSQSPSNKVTEKGKDVELRCDPISGHTALYWYRQSLGQGLEFLIYFQGNSAPDKSGLPSDRFSAERTGGSVSTLTIQRTQQEDSAVYLCASSGRAGYNEQFFGPGTRLTVL.

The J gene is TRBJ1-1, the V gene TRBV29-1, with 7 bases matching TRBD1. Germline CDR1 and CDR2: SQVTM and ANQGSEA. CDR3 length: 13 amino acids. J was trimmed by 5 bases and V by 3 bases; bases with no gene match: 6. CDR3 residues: CSVDRGSFTEAFF. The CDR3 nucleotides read TGCAGCGTTGACAGGGGGTCCTTTACTGAAGCTTTCTTT. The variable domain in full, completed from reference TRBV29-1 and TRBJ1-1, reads SAVISQKPSRDICQRGTSLTIQCQVDSQVTMMFWYRQQPGQSLTLIATANQGSEATYESGFVIDKFPISRPNLTFSTLTVSNMSPEDSSIYLCSVDRGSFTEAFFGQGTRLTVV.

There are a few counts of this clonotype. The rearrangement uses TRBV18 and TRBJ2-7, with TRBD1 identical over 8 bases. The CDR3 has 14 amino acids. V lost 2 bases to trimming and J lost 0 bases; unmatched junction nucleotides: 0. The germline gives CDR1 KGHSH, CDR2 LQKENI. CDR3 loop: CASSPGTGSYEQYV. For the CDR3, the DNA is TGTGCCAGCTCACCAGGGACAGGCTCCTACGAGCAGTACGTC.

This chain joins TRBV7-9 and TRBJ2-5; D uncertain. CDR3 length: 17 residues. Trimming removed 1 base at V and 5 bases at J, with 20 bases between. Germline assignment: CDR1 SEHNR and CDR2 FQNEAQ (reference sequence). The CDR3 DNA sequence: TGTGCCAGCAGCTTAGGGCGGCTAAATCCTATTCGGGAGACCCAGTACTTC. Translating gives CASSLGRLNPIRETQYF.

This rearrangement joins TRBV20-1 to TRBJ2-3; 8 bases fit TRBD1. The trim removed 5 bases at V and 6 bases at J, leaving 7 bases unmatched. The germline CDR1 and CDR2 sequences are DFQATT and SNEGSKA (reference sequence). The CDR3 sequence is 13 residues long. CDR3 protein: CSAAGTGIDTQYF. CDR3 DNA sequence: TGCAGTGCTGCCGGGACAGGCATTGATACGCAGTATTTT.